One sample yielded the 3 T cell receptor beta chains listed below, sequenced in a study of blood T cell repertoires in COVID-19. Profiled with immunoSEQ multiplex PCR; TCRdb holds only in-frame clones, not every one. This table has a few hundred thousand clones, 75% to 90% appearing once. The sequenced material came from PBMCs or T cells enriched from blood (not recorded which). The receptors come from a woman aged 40 to 49 who had recovered from COVID-19.

This chain connects TRBV19 to TRBJ1-2; D is unclear. Per the germline V gene, CDR1 is LNHDA and CDR2 is SQIVND (reference sequence). The length of the CDR3 is 13 residues. Trimming stripped 4 bases from V and 6 bases from J, with 12 bases between. CDR3 loop: CASSNWQADGYTF. CDR3 DNA: TGTGCCAGTAGTAACTGGCAGGCCGATGGCTACACCTTC.

The chain combines TRBV7-3 with TRBJ2-2; D gene uncertain. The CDR3 runs to 14 residues. Germline V gene sequence: CDR1 SGHTA, CDR2 FQGTGA. Trimming removed 2 bases at V and 7 bases at J, with 11 bases between. The DNA for the CDR3 is TGTGCCAGCAGCTTAGCTGGAGAGATCGGGGAGCTGTTTTTT. Encoded protein: CASSLAGEIGELFF.

This chain uses TRBV18 with TRBJ2-2; TRBD1 matches 10 bases. V was clipped by 3 bases and J by 4 bases; unmatched bases: 8. From germline, CDR1 is KGHSH and CDR2 LQKENI. This CDR3 is 17 amino acids long. The DNA for the CDR3 is TGTGCCAGCTCACCGTCGACAGGGGGCGCGGGCACCGGGGAGCTGTTTTTT. Translation: CASSPSTGGAGTGELFF.